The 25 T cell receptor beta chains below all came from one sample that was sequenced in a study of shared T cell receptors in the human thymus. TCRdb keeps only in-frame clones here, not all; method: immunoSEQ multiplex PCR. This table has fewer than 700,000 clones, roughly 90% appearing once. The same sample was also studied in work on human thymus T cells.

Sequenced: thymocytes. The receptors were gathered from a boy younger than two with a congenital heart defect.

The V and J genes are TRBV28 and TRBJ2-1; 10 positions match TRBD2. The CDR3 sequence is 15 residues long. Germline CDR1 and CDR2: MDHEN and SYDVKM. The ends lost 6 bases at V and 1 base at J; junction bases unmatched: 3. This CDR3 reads CASRGTSESYNEQFF. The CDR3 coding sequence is TGTGCCAGCAGAGGGACTAGCGAGTCCTACAATGAGCAGTTCTTC.

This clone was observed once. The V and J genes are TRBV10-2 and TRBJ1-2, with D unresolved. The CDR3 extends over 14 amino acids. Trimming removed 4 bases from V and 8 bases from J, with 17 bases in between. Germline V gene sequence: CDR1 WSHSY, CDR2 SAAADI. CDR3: CASSVKGEAKGYTF. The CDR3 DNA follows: TGCGCCAGCAGTGTCAAGGGAGAGGCTAAAGGCTACACCTTC.

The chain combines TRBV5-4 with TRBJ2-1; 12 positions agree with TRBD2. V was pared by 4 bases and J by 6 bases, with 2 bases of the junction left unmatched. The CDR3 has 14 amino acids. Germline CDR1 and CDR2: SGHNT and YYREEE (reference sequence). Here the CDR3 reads CASSPSGRANEQFF. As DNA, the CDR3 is TGTGCCAGCAGCCCTAGCGGGAGGGCCAATGAGCAGTTCTTC.

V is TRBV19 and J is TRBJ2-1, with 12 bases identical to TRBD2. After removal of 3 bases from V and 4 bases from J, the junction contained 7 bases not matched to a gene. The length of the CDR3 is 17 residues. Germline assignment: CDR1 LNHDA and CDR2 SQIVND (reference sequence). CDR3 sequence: CASSIRASGRAYNEQFF. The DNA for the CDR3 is TGTGCCAGTAGTATTCGGGCTAGCGGGAGGGCTTACAATGAGCAGTTCTTC.

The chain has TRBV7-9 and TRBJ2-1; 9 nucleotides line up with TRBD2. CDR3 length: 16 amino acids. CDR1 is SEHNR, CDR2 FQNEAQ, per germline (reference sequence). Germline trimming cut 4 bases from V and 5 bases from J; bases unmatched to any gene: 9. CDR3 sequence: CASSSMGGRADNEQFF. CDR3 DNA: TGTGCCAGCAGCTCGATGGGCGGGAGGGCCGACAATGAGCAGTTCTTC.

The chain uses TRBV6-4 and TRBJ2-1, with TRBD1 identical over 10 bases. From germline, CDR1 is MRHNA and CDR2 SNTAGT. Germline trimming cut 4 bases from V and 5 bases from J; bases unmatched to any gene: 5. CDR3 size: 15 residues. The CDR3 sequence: CASSVGTGVDNEQFF. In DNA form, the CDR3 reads TGTGCCAGCAGTGTTGGGACAGGGGTGGACAATGAGCAGTTCTTC.

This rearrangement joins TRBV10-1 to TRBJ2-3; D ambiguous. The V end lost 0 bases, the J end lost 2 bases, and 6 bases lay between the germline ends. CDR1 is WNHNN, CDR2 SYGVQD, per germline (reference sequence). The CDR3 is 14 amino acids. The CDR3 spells CASSESSATDTQYF. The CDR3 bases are TGCGCCAGCAGTGAGTCGAGTGCCACAGATACGCAGTATTTT.

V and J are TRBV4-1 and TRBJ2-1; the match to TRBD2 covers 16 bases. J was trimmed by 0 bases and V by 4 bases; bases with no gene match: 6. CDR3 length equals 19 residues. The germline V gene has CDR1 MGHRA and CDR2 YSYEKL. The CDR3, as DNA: TGCGCCAGCAGCCCACCGGGACTAGCGGGAGGGAGCTCCTACAATGAGCAGTTCTTC. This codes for CASSPPGLAGGSSYNEQFF.

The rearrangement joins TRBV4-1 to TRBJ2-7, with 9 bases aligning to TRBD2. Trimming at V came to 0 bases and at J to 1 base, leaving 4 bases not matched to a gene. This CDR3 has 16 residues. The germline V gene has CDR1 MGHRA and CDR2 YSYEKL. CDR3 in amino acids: CASSQEVAGVSYEQYF. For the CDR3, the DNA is TGCGCCAGCAGCCAAGAAGTAGCGGGGGTATCCTACGAGCAGTACTTC.

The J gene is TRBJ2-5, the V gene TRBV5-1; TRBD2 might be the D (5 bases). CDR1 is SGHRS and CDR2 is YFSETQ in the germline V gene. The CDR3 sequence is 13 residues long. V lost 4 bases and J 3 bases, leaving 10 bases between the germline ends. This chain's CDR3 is CASSPGSEETQYF. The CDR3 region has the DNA TGCGCCAGCAGCCCGGGGTCGGAAGAGACCCAGTACTTC.

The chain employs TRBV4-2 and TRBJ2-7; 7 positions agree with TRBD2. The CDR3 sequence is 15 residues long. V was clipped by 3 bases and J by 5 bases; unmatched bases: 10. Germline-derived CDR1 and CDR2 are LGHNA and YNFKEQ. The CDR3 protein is CASSQVLAPDDEQYF. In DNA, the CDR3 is TGTGCCAGCAGCCAGGTACTAGCGCCCGACGACGAGCAGTACTTC.

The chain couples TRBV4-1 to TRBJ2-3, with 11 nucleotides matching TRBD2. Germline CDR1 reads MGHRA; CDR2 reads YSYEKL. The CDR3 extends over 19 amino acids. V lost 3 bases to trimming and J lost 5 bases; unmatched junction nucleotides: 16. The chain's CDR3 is CASSQRARASGRRRDTQYF. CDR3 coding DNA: TGCGCCAGCAGCCAGAGAGCAAGGGCTAGCGGGAGGAGGAGAGATACGCAGTATTTT.

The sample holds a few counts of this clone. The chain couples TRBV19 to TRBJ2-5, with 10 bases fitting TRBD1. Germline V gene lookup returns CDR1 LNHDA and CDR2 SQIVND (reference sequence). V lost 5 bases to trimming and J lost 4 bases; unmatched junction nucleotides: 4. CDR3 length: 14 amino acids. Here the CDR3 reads CASSFRDRGETQYF. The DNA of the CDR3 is TGTGCCAGTAGTTTCCGGGACAGGGGAGAGACCCAGTACTTC.

CDR3 bases: TGTGCCTGGAGCTACCGACAGGGGACCCTTGTGAGGGCTTTCTTT. This sequence encodes CAWSYRQGTLVRAFF. The genes are TRBV30 and TRBJ1-1; 8 nucleotides agree with TRBD1. CDR1 and CDR2 (germline): GTSNPN, SVGIG (reference sequence). The CDR3 is 15 residues long. J lost 11 bases, V lost 3 bases, and 17 bases had no gene match.

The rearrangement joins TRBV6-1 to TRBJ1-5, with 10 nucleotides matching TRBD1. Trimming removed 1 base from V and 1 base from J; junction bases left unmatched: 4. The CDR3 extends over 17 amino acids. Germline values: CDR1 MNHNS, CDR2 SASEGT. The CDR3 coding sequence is TGTGCCAGCAGTGAAGAGGGGGACAGGGGAAGCAATCAGCCCCAGCATTTT. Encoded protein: CASSEEGDRGSNQPQHF.

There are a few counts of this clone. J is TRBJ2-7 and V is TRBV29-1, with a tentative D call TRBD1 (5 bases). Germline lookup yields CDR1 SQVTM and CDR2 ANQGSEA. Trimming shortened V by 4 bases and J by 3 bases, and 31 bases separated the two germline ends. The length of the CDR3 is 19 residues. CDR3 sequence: CSVVSPRPSPGRERYEQYF. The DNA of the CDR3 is TGCAGCGTTGTCTCCCCCAGGCCCTCTCCGGGCAGGGAACGCTACGAGCAGTACTTC.

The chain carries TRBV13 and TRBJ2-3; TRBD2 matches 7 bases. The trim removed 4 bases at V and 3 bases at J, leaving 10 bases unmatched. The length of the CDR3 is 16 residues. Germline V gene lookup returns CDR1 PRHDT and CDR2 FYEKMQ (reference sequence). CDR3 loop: CASSSRSSGGTDTQYF. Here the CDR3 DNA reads TGTGCCAGCAGCTCAAGATCTAGCGGAGGGACAGATACGCAGTATTTT.

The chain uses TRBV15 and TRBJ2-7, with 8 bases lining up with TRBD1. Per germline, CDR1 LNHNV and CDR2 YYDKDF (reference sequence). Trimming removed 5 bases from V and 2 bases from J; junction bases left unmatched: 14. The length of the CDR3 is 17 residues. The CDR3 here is CATSDFRQGHLPYEQYF. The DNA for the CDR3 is TGTGCCACCAGCGATTTCAGACAGGGGCACCTTCCCTACGAGCAGTACTTC.

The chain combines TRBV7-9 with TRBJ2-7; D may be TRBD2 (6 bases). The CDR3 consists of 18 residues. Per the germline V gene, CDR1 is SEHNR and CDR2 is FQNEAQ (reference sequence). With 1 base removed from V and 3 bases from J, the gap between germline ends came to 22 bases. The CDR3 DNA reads TGTGCCAGCAGCTTAGGGGGGTCACGAGATTTGACTAGCTACGAGCAGTACTTC. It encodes CASSLGGSRDLTSYEQYF.

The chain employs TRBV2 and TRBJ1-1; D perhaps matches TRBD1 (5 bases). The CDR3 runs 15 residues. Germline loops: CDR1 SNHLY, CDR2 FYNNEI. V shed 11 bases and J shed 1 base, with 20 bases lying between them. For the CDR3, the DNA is TGTGCCGGTGGTCCGGGGGATGCCGGGAACACTGAAGCTTTCTTT. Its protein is CAGGPGDAGNTEAFF.

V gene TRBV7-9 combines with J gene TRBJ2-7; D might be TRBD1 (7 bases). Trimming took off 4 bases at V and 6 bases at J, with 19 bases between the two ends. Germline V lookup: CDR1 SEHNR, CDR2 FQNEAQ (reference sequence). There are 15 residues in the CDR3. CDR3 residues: CASSYQGGRPGEQYF. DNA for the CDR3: TGTGCCAGCAGCTACCAGGGGGGACGGCCGGGCGAGCAGTACTTC.

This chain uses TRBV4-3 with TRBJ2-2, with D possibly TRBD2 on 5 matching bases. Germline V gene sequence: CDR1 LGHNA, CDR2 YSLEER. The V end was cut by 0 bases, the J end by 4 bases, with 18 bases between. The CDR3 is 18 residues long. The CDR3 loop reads CASSQDPPRRVSTGELFF. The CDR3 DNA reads TGCGCCAGCAGCCAAGATCCCCCCAGGCGGGTGAGCACCGGGGAGCTGTTTTTT.

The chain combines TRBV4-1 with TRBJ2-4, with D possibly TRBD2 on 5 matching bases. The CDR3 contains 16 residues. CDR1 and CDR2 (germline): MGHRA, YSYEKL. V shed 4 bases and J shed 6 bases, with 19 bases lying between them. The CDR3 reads CASSPWEWAAPNIQYF. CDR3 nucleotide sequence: TGCGCCAGCAGCCCCTGGGAGTGGGCGGCTCCAAACATTCAGTACTTC.

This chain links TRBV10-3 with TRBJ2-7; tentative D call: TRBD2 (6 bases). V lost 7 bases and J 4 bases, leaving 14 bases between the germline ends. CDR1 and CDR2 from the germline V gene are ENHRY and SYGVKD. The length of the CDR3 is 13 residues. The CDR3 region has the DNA TGTGCCATCAAGGCGGGAAGAGGGTACGAGCAGTACTTC. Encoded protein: CAIKAGRGYEQYF.

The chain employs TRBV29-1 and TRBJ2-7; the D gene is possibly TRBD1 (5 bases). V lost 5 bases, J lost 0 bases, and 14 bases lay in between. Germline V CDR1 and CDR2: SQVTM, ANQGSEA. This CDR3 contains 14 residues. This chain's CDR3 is CSVQRGTLSYEQYF. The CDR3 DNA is TGCAGCGTTCAAAGGGGTACCCTCTCCTACGAGCAGTACTTC.